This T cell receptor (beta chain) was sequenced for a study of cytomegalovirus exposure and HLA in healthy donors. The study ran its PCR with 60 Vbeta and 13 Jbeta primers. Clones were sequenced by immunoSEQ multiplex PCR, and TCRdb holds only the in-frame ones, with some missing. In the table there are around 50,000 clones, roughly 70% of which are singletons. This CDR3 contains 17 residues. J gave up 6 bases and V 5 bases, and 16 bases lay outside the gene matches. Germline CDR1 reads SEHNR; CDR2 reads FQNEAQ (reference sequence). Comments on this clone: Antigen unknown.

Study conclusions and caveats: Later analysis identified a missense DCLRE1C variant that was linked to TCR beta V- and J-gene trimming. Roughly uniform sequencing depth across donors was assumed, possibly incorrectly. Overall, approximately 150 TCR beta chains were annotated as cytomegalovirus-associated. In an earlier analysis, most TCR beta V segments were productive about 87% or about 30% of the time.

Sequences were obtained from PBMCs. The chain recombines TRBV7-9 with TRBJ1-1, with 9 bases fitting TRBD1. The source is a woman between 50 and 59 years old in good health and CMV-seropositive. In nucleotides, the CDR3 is TGTGCCAGCAGCCCTCCCCACTTAGGACAGGGGACACCTGAAGCTTTCTTT. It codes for CASSPPHLGQGTPEAFF.